Each of the 30 T cell receptor beta chains below was sequenced from the same sample in a study of shared clonotypes between healthy human individuals. Only in-frame clones appear in the TCRdb table, and some are missing; sequencing was by immunoSEQ multiplex PCR. The top ten hold 0.13% to 0.15% of the sample, which has a few million clones, roughly 92% seen once. Material: naive CD4+ T cells sorted from blood. Described subset: CD45RA+ positively selected. These receptors were taken from a man in his late teens or twenties in good health.

The V call is TRBV27, the J call TRBJ2-3, with a weak D call TRBD1 (5 bases). The CDR3 covers 16 residues. Germline CDR1 and CDR2: MNHEY and SMNVEV (reference sequence). V lost 6 bases to trimming and J lost 5 bases, with 21 bases between them. This CDR3 is CASRSTTGFPGDTQYF. The DNA for the CDR3 is TGTGCCAGCAGATCTACTACAGGTTTCCCGGGAGATACGCAGTATTTT.

The chain combines TRBV11-1 with TRBJ1-6, with 7 bases aligning to TRBD1. With V trimmed by 6 bases and J by 7 bases, 9 bases remained unmatched. The CDR3 has 15 amino acids. Germline V gene data show CDR1 as SGHAT and CDR2 as FQDESV (reference sequence). The CDR3 loop is CASRVPGTENSPLHF. DNA for the CDR3: TGTGCCAGCAGGGTGCCCGGGACAGAGAATTCACCCCTCCACTTT.

The rearrangement joins TRBV6-1 to TRBJ2-2; 7 bases align to TRBD1. The CDR3 has 17 residues. Trimming cost V 2 bases and J 4 bases; bases outside gene matches: 10. The germline CDR1 and CDR2 sequences are MNHNS and SASEGT. The CDR3 DNA reads as TGTGCCAGCAGTGAAAAGGGACAGTCCTTAGGCACCGGGGAGCTGTTTTTT. Encoded protein: CASSEKGQSLGTGELFF.

This clone occurred once. The gene calls are TRBV5-4 and TRBJ2-7; 8 nucleotides match TRBD1. From germline, CDR1 is SGHNT and CDR2 YYREEE (reference sequence). The CDR3 contains 14 residues. J was trimmed by 6 bases and V by 4 bases; bases with no gene match: 9. The CDR3 DNA is TGTGCCAGCAGCCCGGACAGGGACACAGGCGAGCAGTACTTC. This gives the protein CASSPDRDTGEQYF.

V is TRBV6-1 and J is TRBJ2-7, with 9 bases that match TRBD2. The CDR3 covers 14 residues. The junction had 5 bases not matched to a gene; V was cut back by 8 bases and J by 0 bases. From germline, CDR1 is MNHNS and CDR2 SASEGT. The CDR3 protein is CASHIAGASYEQYF. In nucleotides, the CDR3 is TGTGCCAGCCACATAGCGGGGGCCTCCTACGAGCAGTACTTC.

About this clone itself: This sample also contains other DNA sequences that code for the same CDR3. The chain is built from TRBV6-1 and TRBJ1-4; a possible D gene is TRBD1 (5 bases). The germline V gene encodes CDR1 MNHNS and CDR2 SASEGT. V gave up 3 bases and J gave up 0 bases, with 8 bases separating them. The CDR3 is 15 residues long. DNA for the CDR3: TGTGCCAGCAGTGAGCGGGGGGCAACTAATGAAAAACTGTTTTTT. Its protein is CASSERGATNEKLFF.

The gene calls are TRBV2 and TRBJ1-1; possible D gene TRBD1, 6 bases. V was shortened by 5 bases and J by 4 bases, with 11 bases between the two germline ends. The CDR3 length is 13 residues. CDR1 and CDR2 from the germline V gene are SNHLY and FYNNEI. CDR3 in DNA: TGTGCCAGCAGTACCGGGACAACCACTGAAGCTTTCTTT. As protein: CASSTGTTTEAFF.

This chain uses TRBV6-5 with TRBJ2-3, with TRBD2 matching 9 bases. V lost 4 bases and J lost 5; bases outside the gene matches: 7. The CDR3 sequence is 15 residues long. Germline CDR1 MNHEY, CDR2 SVGAGI. CDR3 nucleotide sequence: TGTGCCAGCAGTTCCGGGCTAGCGGGGTTAGATACGCAGTATTTT. Its translation is CASSSGLAGLDTQYF.

This chain's CDR3 is CASSRMNRVGETQYF. CDR3 DNA sequence: TGTGCCAGCTCACGCATGAACAGGGTAGGAGAGACCCAGTACTTC. This chain uses TRBV18 with TRBJ2-5, with a tentative D call TRBD1 (6 bases). Germline V gene data show CDR1 as KGHSH and CDR2 as LQKENI. CDR3 length equals 15 residues. V gave up 4 bases and J gave up 4 bases, with 16 bases separating them.

This chain uses TRBV5-1 with TRBJ1-6; 7 nucleotides agree with TRBD1. Trimming cost V 2 bases and J 9 bases; bases outside gene matches: 5. CDR3 length: 14 amino acids. Germline lookup yields CDR1 SGHRS and CDR2 YFSETQ. The CDR3 DNA reads TGCGCCAGCAGCTTAGGACAGGTTTCTTCACCCCTCCACTTT. Residues: CASSLGQVSSPLHF.

Of note for this clone: Other DNA sequences in the sample encode the same CDR3. The chain uses TRBV30 and TRBJ1-4; no firm D call. There are 11 residues in the CDR3. Trimming removed 2 bases at V and 3 bases at J, with 1 base between. CDR1 is GTSNPN and CDR2 is SVGIG in the germline V gene (reference sequence). In nucleotides, the CDR3 is TGTGCCTGGAGTTCTAATGAAAAACTGTTTTTT. As protein: CAWSSNEKLFF.

V gene TRBV11-3 combines with J gene TRBJ2-2, with D possibly matching TRBD2 (5 bases). The germline V gene has CDR1 SGHNT and CDR2 YENEEA. Deletions cut 1 base from V and 2 bases from J, with 11 bases between. The CDR3 contains 16 residues. In nucleotides, the CDR3 is TGTGCCAGCAGCTTAGCTGGCGGGCGAAACACCGGGGAGCTGTTTTTT. Amino acid sequence: CASSLAGGRNTGELFF.

The chain links TRBV2 to TRBJ2-7; 12 bases agree with TRBD2. J lost 7 bases, V lost 5 bases, and 6 bases had no gene match. This CDR3 region has 14 residues. CDR1 is SNHLY, CDR2 FYNNEI, per germline. The CDR3: CASSLLAGGGEQYF. CDR3 nucleotides: TGTGCCAGCAGTCTACTAGCGGGGGGCGGGGAGCAGTACTTC.

The rearrangement uses TRBV7-3 and TRBJ1-2, with unresolved D. V dropped 5 bases and J dropped 4 bases, with 14 bases sitting between them. This CDR3 contains 14 residues. Germline V CDR1 and CDR2: SGHTA, FQGTGA. CDR3 residues: CASSETYGVYGYTF. The CDR3 bases are TGTGCCAGCAGCGAAACCTACGGGGTCTATGGCTACACCTTC.

The gene calls are TRBV5-1 and TRBJ1-4; a weak D match, TRBD1 (5 bases). V shed 6 bases and J shed 2 bases, with 17 bases lying between them. CDR3 length: 16 residues. The germline V gene has CDR1 SGHRS and CDR2 YFSETQ. This chain's CDR3 is CASTQGGTTTNEKLFF. The CDR3 DNA is TGCGCCAGCACTCAGGGAGGGACGACGACTAATGAAAAACTGTTTTTT.

Turning to this clone: The same CDR3 also results from other DNA sequences found in this sample. The V and J genes are TRBV7-9 and TRBJ2-7, with TRBD1 matching 12 bases. CDR1 is SEHNR and CDR2 is FQNEAQ in the germline V gene (reference sequence). The V segment lost 5 bases and the J segment 7 bases; nucleotides outside the gene matches: 9. This CDR3 spans 15 amino acids. The CDR3 DNA sequence: TGTGCCAGCAGCCCCTCCGGGACAGGGGGCGGTGAGCAGTACTTC. Its translation: CASSPSGTGGGEQYF.

Here the CDR3 reads CASSLVLVETQYF. The CDR3, as DNA: TGCGCCAGCAGCTTGGTTTTGGTGGAGACCCAGTACTTC. The chain has TRBV5-1 and TRBJ2-5; no reliable D call. V shed 0 bases and J shed 5 bases, with 8 bases lying between them. Germline loops: CDR1 SGHRS, CDR2 YFSETQ. The CDR3 length is 13 residues.

CDR3 sequence (DNA): TGTGCCAGCAGCTGGACCGGGACAGGGTATGGCTACACCTTC. Amino acid sequence: CASSWTGTGYGYTF. The chain carries TRBV5-4 and TRBJ1-2; the match to TRBD1 covers 9 bases. This CDR3 region has 14 residues. Per germline, CDR1 SGHNT and CDR2 YYREEE (reference sequence). The trim removed 3 bases at V and 5 bases at J, leaving 5 bases unmatched.

The V gene is TRBV10-2, the J gene TRBJ1-4; D gene unclear. V lost 0 bases to trimming and J lost 0 bases, with 5 bases between them. CDR1 and CDR2 (germline): WSHSY, SAAADI. The CDR3 sequence is 15 residues long. The CDR3 reads CASSESGSTNEKLFF. The CDR3 bases are TGCGCCAGCAGTGAGTCAGGGTCAACTAATGAAAAACTGTTTTTT.

This clone came up once. The rearrangement uses TRBV18 and TRBJ1-1; no clear D. The CDR3 loop spans 16 amino acids. With 3 bases removed from V and 0 bases from J, the gap between germline ends came to 14 bases. CDR1 KGHSH and CDR2 LQKENI come from the germline V gene. In DNA form, the CDR3 reads TGTGCCAGCTCACCGCCACAGAAACTAATGAACACTGAAGCTTTCTTT. Translated, it gives CASSPPQKLMNTEAFF.

V and J are TRBV6-1 and TRBJ1-3; D remains unclear. V lost 2 bases, J lost 0 bases, and 8 bases lay in between. Looked up from germline, CDR1 is MNHNS and CDR2 is SASEGT. This CDR3 is built from 15 residues. CDR3 amino acids: CASSEYNLSGNTIYF. CDR3 coding DNA: TGTGCCAGCAGTGAATACAACCTCTCTGGAAACACCATATATTTT.

In its sample, this clone was seen once. This chain uses TRBV6-6 with TRBJ2-7, with D maybe TRBD2 (5 bases). This CDR3 is 16 amino acids long. V was cut by 6 bases and J by 2 bases, with 20 bases left in between. Germline assignment: CDR1 MNHNY and CDR2 SVGAGI (reference sequence). CDR3 DNA sequence: TGTGCCAGCAGCTCCTTGATGGGAGCCCGCCCCTACGAGCAGTACTTC. Protein product: CASSSLMGARPYEQYF.

As to this clone: Other DNA sequences in this sample translate to the same CDR3. CDR3 loop: CASSQGYEQYF. The DNA of the CDR3 is TGTGCCAGCAGTCAAGGATACGAGCAGTACTTC. The V call is TRBV28, the J call TRBJ2-7, with D hard to call. The V and J ends lost 5 bases and 4 bases respectively, with 6 bases between them. This CDR3 has 11 amino acids. Germline V gene data show CDR1 as MDHEN and CDR2 as SYDVKM.

The rearrangement uses TRBV5-4 and TRBJ1-1; D is possibly TRBD1 (6 bases). Germline values: CDR1 SGHNT, CDR2 YYREEE (reference sequence). The V gene lost 4 bases and the J gene lost 6 bases, with 10 bases spanning the gap. The CDR3 runs to 12 residues. CDR3 coding DNA: TGTGCCAGCAGCACAGGGAGCGCTGAAGCTTTCTTT. Protein: CASSTGSAEAFF.

In its sample, this clone was seen once. V is TRBV27 and J is TRBJ1-6; 9 bases are shared with TRBD1. The CDR3 has 19 residues. The V gene end was trimmed by 5 bases and the J gene end by 6 bases; junction bases not matched to a gene: 17. The germline V gene encodes CDR1 MNHEY and CDR2 SMNVEV (reference sequence). DNA of the CDR3: TGTGCCAGCAGTCCCTCATATCGGGACAGGGAATTGCGTAATTCACCCCTCCACTTT. This encodes CASSPSYRDRELRNSPLHF.

The genes are TRBV9 and TRBJ2-1, with 11 nucleotides matching TRBD1. V shed 6 bases, J shed 6 bases, and the junction held 11 bases outside the gene matches. Per germline, CDR1 SGDLS and CDR2 YYNGEE. The CDR3 length is 16 residues. The DNA of the CDR3 is TGTGCCAGCACCTTGTATACCGGGACAGGGGGCAATGAGCAGTTCTTC. The encoded protein is CASTLYTGTGGNEQFF.

The chain uses TRBV12-5 and TRBJ2-2; 10 nucleotides agree with TRBD2. Trimming removed 10 bases from V and 2 bases from J; junction bases left unmatched: 7. Germline V gene lookup returns CDR1 LGHNT and CDR2 FRNRAP. The length of the CDR3 is 15 residues. CDR3 in DNA: TGTGCTATCGCCGGGACTAGCGCCAACACCGGGGAGCTGTTTTTT. It codes for CAIAGTSANTGELFF.

The CDR3 protein is CASSYGARSNQPQHF. The CDR3 nucleotides are TGTGCCAGCAGTTACGGGGCGCGTAGCAATCAGCCCCAGCATTTT. The V gene is TRBV28, the J gene TRBJ1-5; D perhaps matches TRBD1 (5 bases). V was clipped by 4 bases and J by 0 bases, with 10 bases between them. The CDR3 loop spans 15 amino acids. Germline V gene sequence: CDR1 MDHEN, CDR2 SYDVKM. The entire variable domain, with the rest obtained from reference TRBV28 and TRBJ1-5, is as follows: DVKVTQSSRYLVKRTGEKVFLECVQDMDHENMFWYRQDPGLGLRLIYFSYDVKMKEKGDIPEGYSVSREKKERFSLILESASTNQTSMYLCASSYGARSNQPQHFGDGTRLSIL.

This rearrangement joins TRBV4-1 to TRBJ2-3; perhaps TRBD2 as D (5 bases). V was shortened by 4 bases and J by 0 bases, with 14 bases between the two germline ends. The CDR3 contains 16 residues. CDR1 and CDR2 (germline): MGHRA, YSYEKL. The CDR3 bases are TGCGCCAGCAGCCCGCGGACGGGGTCTAGCACAGATACGCAGTATTTT. Translated: CASSPRTGSSTDTQYF.

Turning to this clone: Within the sample, other DNA sequences also encode this same CDR3. The CDR3 loop is CASSPLPGSYEQYF. CDR3 bases: TGTGCCAGCTCACCACTGCCGGGCTCCTACGAGCAGTACTTC. The chain couples TRBV18 to TRBJ2-7; D ambiguous. The CDR3 length is 14 residues. The germline V gene encodes CDR1 KGHSH and CDR2 LQKENI. V dropped 1 base and J dropped 0 bases, with 7 bases sitting between them.